The subject of this entry is one T cell receptor beta chain. The antigen remains undetermined. Researchers ran the PCR with 60 Vbeta and 13 Jbeta primers. Method: immunoSEQ multiplex PCR; TCRdb's copy keeps in-frame clones and lacks some. The table has some 70,000 clones, about 61% seen once. The data were taken from a study of cytomegalovirus exposure and HLA in healthy donors. General study findings and limits: An analysis done earlier found most TCR beta V segments productive about 90% or about 30% of the time. There were some V segments, including TRBV6-2 and TRBV6-3, excluded as indistinguishable. Follow-up analysis later connected one missense variant in DCLRE1C with trimming of TCR beta V- and J-genes.

Germline CDR1 and CDR2: SGHRS and YFSETQ. Trimming shortened V by 3 bases and J by 2 bases, and 11 bases separated the two germline ends. The CDR3 is 14 residues long. Donors in the study were healthy people who gave bone marrow. The V call is TRBV5-1, the J call TRBJ2-5; a possible D gene is TRBD1 (6 bases). Sequenced material: PBMCs. This clonotype originated in a woman aged 45 to 65 in good health and CMV-seronegative. Here the CDR3 reads CASSSLQGQETQYF. The CDR3 nucleotides are TGCGCCAGCAGCTCACTACAGGGTCAAGAGACCCAGTACTTC. Full variable domain (outside the CDR3, taken from reference TRBV5-1 and TRBJ2-5): KAGVTQTPRYLIKTRGQQVTLSCSPISGHRSVSWYQQTPGQGLQFLFEYFSETQRNKGNFPGRFSGRQFSNSRSEMNVSTLELGDSALYLCASSSLQGQETQYFGPGTRLLVL.